These 2 T cell receptor beta chains share one sample of origin, sequenced in a study of early T cells in non-severe SARS-CoV-2 infection. One entry per CDR3 protein results from TCRdb running MiXCR on the 5' RACE reads. This table holds under 70,000 distinct CDR3 sequences, roughly 10% found once. Input material: whole blood. The receptors were gathered from an adult who was a healthcare worker with PCR-confirmed SARS-CoV-2 infection or an uninfected control (not recorded which).

The V call is TRBV28, the J call TRBJ2-1; possible D gene TRBD1, 5 bases. The CDR3 is 14 amino acids. V was shortened by 6 bases and J by 6 bases, with 15 bases between the two germline ends. CDR1 is MDHEN, CDR2 SYDVKM, per germline. The CDR3 DNA reads as TGTGCCAGCAGACCCCAGGGAAGGGGCAATGAGCAGTTCTTC. Translation gives CASRPQGRGNEQFF.

V and J are TRBV5-6 and TRBJ2-3; D gene uncertain. V dropped 4 bases and J dropped 4 bases, with 7 bases sitting between them. CDR3 length: 12 residues. Looked up from germline, CDR1 is SGHDT and CDR2 is YYEEEE. This chain's CDR3 is CASSTGPDTQYF. CDR3 nucleotide sequence: TGTGCCAGCAGCACTGGGCCAGATACGCAGTATTTT.